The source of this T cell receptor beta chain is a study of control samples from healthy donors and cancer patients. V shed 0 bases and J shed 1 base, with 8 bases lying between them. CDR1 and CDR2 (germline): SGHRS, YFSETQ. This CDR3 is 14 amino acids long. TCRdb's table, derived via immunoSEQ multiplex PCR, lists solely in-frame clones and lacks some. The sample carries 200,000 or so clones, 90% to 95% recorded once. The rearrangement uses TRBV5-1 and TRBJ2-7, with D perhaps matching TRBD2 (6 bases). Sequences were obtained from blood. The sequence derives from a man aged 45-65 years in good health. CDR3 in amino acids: CASSLDGGSYEQYV. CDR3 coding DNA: TGCGCCAGCAGCTTGGACGGGGGTTCCTACGAGCAGTACGTC.